This T cell receptor beta chain was sequenced in a study of shared clonotypes between healthy human individuals. Study-level background: Aged 18 to 49, the donors were two women and a few men.

The CDR3 length is 15 residues. V dropped 2 bases and J dropped 2; count of bases not matched to a gene: 4. The germline V gene encodes CDR1 LNHNV and CDR2 YYDKDF (reference sequence). Assay: immunoSEQ multiplex PCR; the TCRdb copy retains only in-frame clones and omits some. The sample records roughly 2.1 million clones, around 93% being singletons. The naive CD8 fraction comprised CD45RO-negative cells positively selected for CCR7 and excluded terminally differentiated effector memory CD45RA+ cells. The source is a man younger than 35 in good health. Some clones in this sample may be carry-over from other donors' samples. The chain joins TRBV15 to TRBJ2-7; TRBD1 aligns across 9 bases. Material: naive CD8+ T cells from PBMCs. In DNA form, the CDR3 reads TGTGCCACCAGCAGACCGGGACAGGGCACCTACGAGCAGTACTTC. It codes for CATSRPGQGTYEQYF.